Listed below are T cell receptor beta chains from one sample, sequenced in a study of blood T cell repertoires in COVID-19. The table came from immunoSEQ multiplex PCR; TCRdb's copy has only in-frame clones and leaves some out. The sample carries 380,000 or so clones, 70% to 90% recorded once. Specimen: PBMCs or T cells enriched from blood (not recorded which). The receptors were gathered from a woman aged 25-40 years with acute COVID-19. Both conserved end residues are part of each CDR3. D genes are given only for firm matches. Rows may omit the clone size; those that give it use once, few, many or a size class.

abundance | j_gene | v_gene | d_gene | CDR3aa | CDR3nt
- | TRBJ1-1 | TRBV11-3 | - | CASSSQGSDTEAFF | TGTGCCAGCAGCTCCCAGGGCAGCGACACTGAAGCTTTCTTT
- | TRBJ2-1 | TRBV24-1 | - | CATSGLTGSSYNEQFF | TGTGCCACCAGTGGGCTCACTGGGAGCTCCTACAATGAGCAGTTCTTC
once | TRBJ1-1 | TRBV27 | - | CASSLDWRVNTEAFF | TGTGCCAGCAGTTTGGATTGGAGGGTGAACACTGAAGCTTTCTTT
- | TRBJ2-7 | TRBV4-3 | - | CASSQDARGHEQYF | TGCGCCAGCAGCCAAGACGCTAGAGGCCACGAGCAGTACTTC
few | TRBJ2-1 | TRBV4-3 | - | CASSQGQGSYNEQFF | TGCGCCAGCAGCCAAGGTCAGGGCTCCTACAATGAGCAGTTCTTC
- | TRBJ1-2 | TRBV3-1/TRBV3-2 | - | CASSQTSEAVYGYTF | TGTGCCAGCAGTCAAACATCGGAGGCAGTTTATGGCTACACCTTC
- | TRBJ2-5 | TRBV5-1 | - | CASSLVVTGPKLETQYF | TGCGCCAGCAGCTTGGTGGTAACAGGGCCCAAATTAGAGACCCAGTACTTC
- | TRBJ2-3 | TRBV10-1 | - | CASSDGGDQYF | TGCGCCAGCAGTGATGGCGGGGATCAGTATTTT
- | TRBJ2-7 | TRBV2 | - | CASRYSGQPTYEQYF | TGTGCCAGCAGATACTCCGGACAGCCCACCTACGAGCAGTACTTC
- | TRBJ2-7 | TRBV27 | - | CASSLSYGSYEQYF | TGTGCCAGCAGTTTATCGTACGGTAGCTACGAGCAGTACTTC
- | TRBJ1-5 | TRBV7-2 | - | CASSLRPGEQPQHF | TGTGCCAGCAGCTTACGTCCGGGGGAGCAGCCCCAGCATTTT
- | TRBJ1-5 | TRBV28 | - | CASSLGGSSRQPQHF | TGTGCCAGCAGTTTAGGGGGGTCATCTCGGCAGCCCCAGCATTTT
- | TRBJ2-1 | TRBV18 | TRBD1 | CASSPTASRTGTSSYNEQFF | TGTGCCAGCTCACCTACCGCCTCCCGGACAGGAACGAGCTCCTACAATGAGCAGTTCTTC
- | TRBJ2-7 | TRBV11-3 | TRBD2 | CASSPRLAGLYEQYF | TGTGCCAGCAGCCCAAGACTAGCGGGGCTTTACGAGCAGTACTTC
- | TRBJ1-5 | TRBV27 | - | CASSLTTARGPQHF | TGTGCCAGCAGTTTAACGACGGCCCGGGGGCCCCAGCATTTT
- | TRBJ2-1 | TRBV19 | - | CASQETRDWPNEQFF | TGTGCCAGTCAGGAAACCCGGGACTGGCCAAATGAGCAGTTCTTC
- | TRBJ2-7 | TRBV9 | TRBD1 | CASSPKQGPSYEQYF | TGTGCCAGCAGCCCGAAACAGGGGCCCTCCTACGAGCAGTACTTC
- | TRBJ2-2 | TRBV30 | TRBD1 | CAWSALRTGLGSGELFF | TGTGCCTGGAGCGCTCTCCGGACAGGGTTGGGATCCGGGGAGCTGTTTTTT
- | TRBJ2-1 | TRBV18 | TRBD1 | CASSPSWDSYNEQFF | TGTGCCAGCTCACCTAGTTGGGACAGCTACAATGAGCAGTTCTTC
- | TRBJ1-6 | TRBV7-2 | TRBD1 | CASSPNTGGVYNSPLHF | TGTGCCAGCAGCCCTAATACAGGGGGCGTTTATAATTCACCCCTCCACTTT
- | TRBJ2-2 | TRBV7-2 | TRBD1 | CASSYRQGASGELFF | TGTGCCAGCAGCTACCGACAGGGGGCGTCCGGGGAGCTGTTTTTT
- | TRBJ1-2 | TRBV29-1 | - | CSVEERADSSNYGYTF | TGCAGCGTTGAGGAACGGGCAGACAGCTCAAACTATGGCTACACCTTC
- | TRBJ1-5 | TRBV3-1/TRBV3-2 | - | CASSQGGRGRGINQPQHF | TGTGCCAGCAGCCAGGGGGGGAGGGGAAGAGGAATAAATCAGCCCCAGCATTTT
few | TRBJ2-7 | TRBV7-8 | - | CASTLSGSGAVYEQYF | TGTGCCAGCACCCTTAGTGGATCAGGGGCCGTCTACGAGCAGTACTTC
once | TRBJ1-6 | TRBV27 | - | CASSPFVNSPLHF | TGTGCCAGCAGTCCATTTGTTAATTCACCCCTCCACTTT
- | TRBJ2-3 | TRBV5-1 | - | CASSSQGGLKTDTQYF | TGCGCCAGCAGCTCCCAGGGGGGTCTTAAGACAGATACGCAGTATTTT
few | TRBJ1-2 | TRBV7-9 | - | CASSQLQGPLNYGYTF | TGTGCCAGCAGCCAACTTCAGGGGCCCCTCAACTATGGCTACACCTTC
- | TRBJ2-3 | TRBV5-6 | - | CASRYAFRGTQYF | TGTGCCAGCAGGTACGCATTCCGGGGAACGCAGTATTTT
- | TRBJ1-5 | TRBV30 | - | CAWSAGRGWNQPQHF | TGTGCCTGGAGCGCAGGGCGTGGATGGAATCAGCCCCAGCATTTT
once | TRBJ1-2 | TRBV7-8 | TRBD1 | CASSLERTGVGYTF | TGTGCCAGCAGCTTAGAAAGGACAGGGGTTGGCTACACCTTC
once | TRBJ1-4 | TRBV4-2 | - | CASSPPDSGSREKLFF | TGTGCCAGCAGCCCACCCGATTCGGGAAGTCGTGAAAAACTGTTTTTT
once | TRBJ2-5 | TRBV4-1 | TRBD2 | CASSQVSGGFWTQYF | TGCGCCAGCAGCCAAGTTAGCGGGGGGTTCTGGACCCAGTACTTC
- | TRBJ2-5 | TRBV3-1/TRBV3-2 | - | CASSLARAETQYF | TGTGCCAGCAGCCTCGCTAGAGCGGAGACCCAGTACTTC
- | TRBJ2-2 | TRBV11-1 | - | CASSLKGQGWAGELFF | TGTGCCAGCAGCTTAAAGGGTCAGGGGTGGGCCGGGGAGCTGTTTTTT
few | TRBJ1-4 | TRBV7-2 | - | CASSLTGRVNEKLFF | TGTGCCAGCAGCTTAACAGGGAGGGTTAATGAAAAACTGTTTTTT
- | TRBJ2-7 | TRBV27 | - | CASSRERDYEQYF | TGTGCCAGCAGTCGCGAGAGGGATTACGAGCAGTACTTC
- | TRBJ2-1 | TRBV13 | TRBD2 | CATKNSGSYNEQFF | TGTGCCACCAAAAATAGCGGGTCCTACAATGAGCAGTTCTTC
few | TRBJ2-4 | TRBV3-1/TRBV3-2 | TRBD1 | CASSQTTGGLAKNIQYF | TGTGCCAGCAGCCAAACGACAGGGGGACTAGCCAAAAACATTCAGTACTTC
- | TRBJ2-2 | TRBV19 | TRBD1 | CASKDRGKTGELFF | TGTGCCAGTAAGGACAGGGGTAAAACCGGGGAGCTGTTTTTT
once | TRBJ2-7 | TRBV25-1 | TRBD2 | CASVRAGGQYEQYF | TGTGCCAGCGTCAGGGCGGGGGGCCAGTACGAGCAGTACTTC
- | TRBJ2-7 | TRBV7-2 | TRBD2 | CASSSPSGGYEQYF | TGTGCCAGCAGCTCCCCGAGCGGGGGGTACGAGCAGTACTTC
- | TRBJ1-2 | TRBV7-9 | TRBD1 | CASRTTTGLGGYTF | TGTGCCAGCAGGACCACGACAGGGCTAGGTGGCTACACCTTC
- | TRBJ1-5 | TRBV5-1 | TRBD1 | CASSSTGTGQPQHF | TGCGCCAGCAGCAGTACCGGGACAGGGCAGCCCCAGCATTTT
- | TRBJ2-5 | TRBV4-1 | TRBD2 | CASSQDPGGTQYF | TGCGCCAGCAGCCAAGATCCGGGGGGGACCCAGTACTTC
- | TRBJ2-1 | TRBV27 | - | CASSDRYNEQFF | TGTGCCAGCAGTGACAGATACAATGAGCAGTTCTTC
- | TRBJ2-7 | TRBV29-1 | TRBD1 | CSVEDPDRGPYEQYF | TGCAGCGTTGAAGATCCGGACAGGGGGCCCTACGAGCAGTACTTC
- | TRBJ1-1 | TRBV18 | - | CASSPPSGRNTEAFF | TGTGCCAGCTCACCACCATCGGGGAGGAACACTGAAGCTTTCTTT
- | TRBJ1-1 | TRBV6-6 | - | CASTPWGGVTEAFF | TGTGCCAGCACCCCTTGGGGGGGTGTCACTGAAGCTTTCTTT
- | TRBJ2-1 | TRBV4-3 | TRBD1 | CASSQGQGRFDEQFF | TGCGCCAGCAGCCAAGGACAGGGTAGGTTTGATGAGCAGTTCTTC
- | TRBJ2-2 | TRBV4-3 | - | CASSQVSNVGELFF | TGCGCCAGCAGCCAAGTATCTAACGTGGGGGAGCTGTTTTTT
- | TRBJ2-4 | TRBV7-3 | - | CASSQGAETAKNIQYF | TGTGCCAGCAGCCAAGGGGCAGAGACAGCCAAAAACATTCAGTACTTC
- | TRBJ1-2 | TRBV5-1 | TRBD1 | CASQTGGANYGYTF | TGCGCCAGCCAAACAGGGGGTGCTAACTATGGCTACACCTTC
- | TRBJ1-2 | TRBV10-1 | - | CASSPDTGSANYGYTF | TGCGCCAGCAGCCCAGATACAGGGAGCGCAAACTATGGCTACACCTTC
- | TRBJ1-2 | TRBV2 | - | CASSDPGDYGYTF | TGTGCCAGCAGTGACCCCGGAGACTATGGCTACACCTTC